The sequence of this T cell receptor beta chain was determined in a study of esophageal squamous cell carcinoma under preoperative chemotherapy. Study details: TCR repertoires were profiled from both peripheral blood T cells and tumor-infiltrating lymphocytes.

Time point of the sample: after preoperative PTX-NDP chemotherapy. Before surgery, patients were given preoperative paclitaxel-nedaplatin chemotherapy. As regards this clonotype: Its antigen is as yet unknown. At one end the junction does not follow the germline gene, possibly because of a read error.

From the PCR reads, TCRdb called clonotypes with MiXCR, one entry per CDR3 protein. This table has about 18,000 distinct CDR3 sequences, 46% appearing once. The study's findings and limits: Abundant clones tended to shrink rather than expand after paclitaxel-nedaplatin.

This CDR3 is built from 15 residues. CDR1 SGHTA and CDR2 FQGNSA come from the germline V gene. The specimen was obtained from a patient given preoperative chemotherapy. The chain has TRBV7-2 and TRBJ2-3; possibly TRBD1 for D (5 bases). The receptor comes from a human donor with esophageal squamous cell carcinoma. The donor label of this sample is uncertain. As DNA, the CDR3 is TGTGGCCGCAGCTTGGGGCTTCGAGCCAAAGACACGCAGTACTTT. The encoded protein is CGRSLGLRAKDTQYF.